This is a list of T cell receptor beta chains from one sample in a study of identical twins. TCRdb re-derived calls from the 5' RACE reads in MiXCR, one entry per CDR3 protein. The table lists fewer than 550,000 distinct CDR3 sequences, 12% to 15% of them singletons. These data were also filed under a second study, of yellow fever vaccine responses in identical twins.

Sequencing was carried out using CD4+ T cells sorted from blood. The source is a woman under 30 in good health. Both conserved end residues are part of each CDR3. D genes are given only for firm matches. The size field is filled for only some rows; it gives once, few, many or a size class.

j_call v_call d_call clone_size cdr3_aa cdr3_nt
TRBJ2-6 TRBV28 NA NA CASSPNQSGANVLTF TGTGCCAGCAGCCCTAATCAATCTGGGGCCAACGTCCTGACTTTC
TRBJ1-5 TRBV10-2 TRBD1 many CASKSTGPTQPQHF TGCGCCAGCAAATCGACAGGGCCAACTCAGCCCCAGCATTTT
TRBJ2-3 TRBV29-1 TRBD2 many CSVGLAGTDTQYF TGCAGCGTTGGGCTAGCGGGAACAGATACGCAGTATTTT
TRBJ2-1 TRBV25-1 NA many CASSAGTNYNEQFF TGTGCCAGCAGTGCCGGGACAAACTACAATGAGCAGTTCTTC
TRBJ2-5 TRBV15 NA NA CATSRGTGRKQETQYF TGTGCCACCAGCAGAGGTACTGGGAGGAAACAAGAGACCCAGTACTTC
TRBJ2-1 TRBV3-2 NA few CASSPGGWENEQFF TGTGCCAGCAGCCCCGGTGGCTGGGAGAATGAGCAGTTCTTC
TRBJ2-1 TRBV12-3/TRBV12-4 TRBD2 many CASSQLLAGAGEQFF TGTGCCAGCAGTCAATTACTAGCGGGAGCGGGTGAGCAGTTCTTC
TRBJ1-6 TRBV12-3/TRBV12-4 NA few CASSPIWSSPLHF TGTGCCAGCAGTCCCATCTGGAGTTCACCCCTCCACTTT
TRBJ1-3 TRBV18 NA NA CASSPLGDSGNTIYF TGTGCCAGCTCACCTTTAGGGGACTCTGGAAACACCATATATTTT
TRBJ2-2 TRBV27 NA few CATRELTGELFF TGTGCCACCAGGGAGCTCACCGGGGAGCTGTTTTTT
TRBJ2-7 TRBV10-3 NA few CAISPGLPTYEQYF TGTGCCATCAGCCCGGGGTTACCCACCTACGAGCAGTACTTC
TRBJ2-1 TRBV27 NA NA CASSSYTGDEQFF TGTGCCAGCAGTTCATATACTGGCGATGAGCAGTTCTTC
TRBJ1-5 TRBV6-1 TRBD1 NA CASSEYRTGALRVDQPQHF TGTGCCAGCAGTGAATACAGGACAGGGGCTTTAAGGGTGGATCAGCCCCAGCATTTT
TRBJ2-2 TRBV6-6 NA NA CASMETGELFF TGTGCCAGCATGGAAACCGGGGAGCTGTTTTTT
TRBJ1-5 TRBV3-1 NA many CASSQDTAGSQPQHF TGTGCCAGCAGCCAAGATACGGCAGGGTCTCAGCCCCAGCATTTT
TRBJ2-5 TRBV18 NA NA CASSPPSGETQYF TGCGCCAGCAGCCCCCCCAGCGGAGAGACCCAGTACTTC
TRBJ2-2 TRBV7-6 NA few CASSLRFMTGELFF TGTGCCAGCAGCTTAAGGTTTATGACCGGGGAGCTGTTTTTT
TRBJ2-1 TRBV10-3 TRBD2 few CAISEGIAGGMHEQFF TGTGCCATCAGTGAGGGGATAGCGGGAGGTATGCATGAGCAGTTCTTC
TRBJ2-2 TRBV3-1 TRBD2 few CASSARLAGGTGELFF TGTGCCAGCAGCGCCCGACTAGCGGGGGGCACCGGGGAGCTGTTTTTT
TRBJ2-7 TRBV5-1 TRBD2 NA CASSSGLAGEEQYF TGCGCCAGCAGCTCGGGACTAGCGGGAGAAGAGCAGTACTTC
TRBJ1-4 TRBV7-9 NA NA CASSLSEANEKLFF TGTGCCAGCAGCTTAAGTGAAGCGAATGAAAAACTGTTTTTT
TRBJ2-2 TRBV9 NA few CASSVQDTNTGELFF TGTGCCAGCAGCGTACAGGACACGAACACCGGGGAGCTGTTTTTT
TRBJ2-3 TRBV12-3/TRBV12-4 TRBD2 many CASSLGLAEYF TGTGCCAGCAGTCTGGGACTAGCGGAGTATTTT
TRBJ2-2 TRBV12-3/TRBV12-4 NA many CASSVNSGELFF TGTGCCAGCAGCGTCAATAGCGGGGAGCTGTTTTTT
TRBJ1-5 TRBV18 TRBD1 NA CASSPSGQSHNQPQHF TGTGCCAGCTCACCATCGGGACAGAGCCACAATCAGCCCCAGCATTTT
TRBJ1-1 TRBV12-3/TRBV12-4 NA few CASSRPSTEAFF TGTGCCAGCAGTCGGCCTAGCACTGAAGCTTTCTTT
TRBJ1-1 TRBV5-5 TRBD1 NA CASSPWDRATEAFF TGTGCCAGCAGCCCCTGGGACAGGGCCACTGAAGCTTTCTTT
TRBJ2-7 TRBV6-5 NA NA CASSGSVNSYEQYF TGTGCCAGCAGTGGCTCAGTTAACTCCTACGAGCAGTACTTC
TRBJ2-1 TRBV20-1 TRBD1 NA CSARRQGNGEQFF TGCAGTGCTAGACGACAGGGTAACGGAGAGCAGTTCTTC